This T cell receptor beta chain was recovered during a study of a mutant IDH1 vaccine in newly diagnosed glioma. Study context: Treated patients were about 60% male, roughly 38% female, mean age roughly 39 years. Standard pretreatment was either radiotherapy, temozolomide, or, for most, radiochemotherapy with temozolomide. General study results and limits: Shifts in the top peripheral T cell clonotypes seemed unrelated to pseudoprogression.

This sample's time point: baseline, week 1 (first vaccination visit). Documented treatment: pre-vaccination baseline after standard-of-care therapy. Data came from immunoSEQ multiplex PCR; TCRdb stores just in-frame clones and leaves some out. The sample holds tens of thousands of clones; just over 85% are singletons and the top ten take about 2.2%. The CDR3 totals 13 residues. V was clipped by 0 bases and J by 13 bases, with 13 bases between them. The germline CDR1 and CDR2 sequences are SGHNT and YENEEA. In the case of this clone: Antigen specificity is unknown.

Sample: PBMCs, taken from a glioma patient treated with radiotherapy, temozolomide or both. The chain uses TRBV11-3 and TRBJ2-1; maybe TRBD2 (5 bases). The origin of this receptor is a man aged 35 to 55 with glioma. The CDR3 reads CASSLDRTVRQFF. The DNA for the CDR3 is TGTGCCAGCAGCTTAGATCGGACTGTTCGTCAGTTCTTC.